The clone carrying this T cell receptor (beta chain) appeared a few times. Its antigen is currently unknown. Germline-derived CDR1 and CDR2 are SNHLY and FYNNEI. Between the trimmed V and J ends, which lost 6 bases and 3 bases, there was a span of 3 bases. This CDR3 has 11 residues. TCRdb analysed the PCR reads with MiXCR anew, one entry per CDR3 protein. This table has 15,000 to 16,000 distinct CDR3 sequences, about 70% appearing once. The source of the sample is a study of vaccination and CD4 T cells after COVID-19. Looking at the study overall: With nine mild cases and one severe, convalescent patients were SARS-CoV-2 positive by nasal swab PCR.

General study points: Spike mono-reactivity was the property of 304 of 307 vaccine-specific clones in convalescent patients. The median proportion of reactive clones detected only post-vaccination in convalescent patients was approximately 90%.

The clonotype was recovered from a human donor who had recovered from COVID-19. The rearrangement joins TRBV2 to TRBJ2-1, with unresolved D. The input for sequencing was CD4+ T cells from blood, taken after SARS-CoV-2 vaccination. This CDR3 reads CASSVYNEQFF. CDR3 DNA: TGTGCCAGCAGCGTCTACAATGAGCAGTTCTTC.